This TCR beta chain emerged from a study of T-cell reconstitution after alpha-beta-depleted transplantation in children. This clonotype was observed at least ten times. Germline is not matched at one junction end, which may reflect a read error. Germline CDR1 MNHEY, CDR2 SVGEGT. This CDR3 is built from 12 residues. The library targeted TCRbeta and was prepared with unique molecular identifiers. TCRdb re-called the PCR reads through MiXCR, storing one row per CDR3 protein. The sample lists around 240,000 distinct CDR3 sequences, around 8.9% occurring once. The chain couples TRBV6-2 or TRBV6-3 to TRBJ2-1; 8 bases line up with TRBD1. Sequences were derived from PBMCs from the stem cell graft donor, sampled from the stem cell graft. The clonotype was recovered from a human donor who donated a stem cell graft to a child with SCID. CDR3 protein: CASSRGQGKGVF. The CDR3 DNA follows: TGTGCCAGCAGCCGAGGACAGGGTAAGGGGGTCTTC.